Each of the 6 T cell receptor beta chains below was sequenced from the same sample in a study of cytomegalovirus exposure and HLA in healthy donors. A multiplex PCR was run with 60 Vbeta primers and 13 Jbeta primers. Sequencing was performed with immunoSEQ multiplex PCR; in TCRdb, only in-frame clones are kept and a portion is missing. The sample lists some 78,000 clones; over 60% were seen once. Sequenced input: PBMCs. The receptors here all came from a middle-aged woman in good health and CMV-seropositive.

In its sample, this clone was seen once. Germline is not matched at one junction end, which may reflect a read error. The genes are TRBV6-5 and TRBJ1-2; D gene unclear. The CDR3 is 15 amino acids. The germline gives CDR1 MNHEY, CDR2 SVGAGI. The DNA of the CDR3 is TGTGCCAGCAGATACGGGAGTACCACGTATGCTGGCTACCCCTTC. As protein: CASRYGSTTYAGYPF.

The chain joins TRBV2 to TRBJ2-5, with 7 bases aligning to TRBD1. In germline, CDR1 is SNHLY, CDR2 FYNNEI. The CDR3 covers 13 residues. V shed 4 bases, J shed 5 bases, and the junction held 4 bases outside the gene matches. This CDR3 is CASSGQGGETQYF. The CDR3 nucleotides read TGTGCCAGCAGTGGACAGGGTGGCGAGACCCAGTACTTC. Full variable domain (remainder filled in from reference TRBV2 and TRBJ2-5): EPEVTQTPSHQVTQMGQEVILRCVPISNHLYFYWYRQILGQKVEFLVSFYNNEISEKSEIFDDQFSVERPDGSNFTLKIRSTKLEDSAMYFCASSGQGGETQYFGPGTRLLVL.

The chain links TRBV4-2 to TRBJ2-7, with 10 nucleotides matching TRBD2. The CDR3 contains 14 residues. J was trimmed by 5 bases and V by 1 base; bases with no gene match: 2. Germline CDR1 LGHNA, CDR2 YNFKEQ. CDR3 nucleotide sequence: TGTGCCAGCAGCCAAGTTGGACTAGCGGACGAGCAGTACTTC. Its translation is CASSQVGLADEQYF.

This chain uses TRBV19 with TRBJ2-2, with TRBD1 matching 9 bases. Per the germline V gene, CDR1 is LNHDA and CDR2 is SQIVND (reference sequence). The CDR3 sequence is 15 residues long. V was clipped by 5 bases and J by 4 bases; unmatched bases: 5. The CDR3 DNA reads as TGTGCCAGTAGTTTCCAGACAGGGGGCACCGGGGAGCTGTTTTTT. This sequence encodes CASSFQTGGTGELFF.

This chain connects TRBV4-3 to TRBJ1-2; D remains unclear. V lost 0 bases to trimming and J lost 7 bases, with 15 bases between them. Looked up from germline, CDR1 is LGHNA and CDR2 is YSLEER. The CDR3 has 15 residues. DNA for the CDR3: TGCGCCAGCAGCCAAGAAGGAGTTGTATTGAGTGGCTACACCTTC. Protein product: CASSQEGVVLSGYTF.

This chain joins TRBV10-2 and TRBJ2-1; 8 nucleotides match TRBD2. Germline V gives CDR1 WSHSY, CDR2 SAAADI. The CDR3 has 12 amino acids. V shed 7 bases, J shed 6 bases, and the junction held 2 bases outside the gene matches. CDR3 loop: CASNGRANEQFF. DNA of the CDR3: TGCGCCAGCAACGGGAGGGCCAATGAGCAGTTCTTC.